This T cell receptor (beta chain) was sequenced in a study of T cell responses to AZD1222 COVID-19 vaccine. General study results and limits: Epitopes outside B.1.351 and B.1.1.7 mutated regions reportedly drew nearly half of spike TCRs. Donors were mostly white British, more females; clonal diversity possibly underestimated. Seropositive AZD1222 recipients at baseline numbered only five or six.

Analyses pooled second doses at about 4 or about 12 weeks. The table came from immunoSEQ multiplex PCR; TCRdb's copy has only in-frame clones and leaves some out. The sample comprises about 150,000 clones, 91% of which are singletons, and roughly 1.3% rests with the top ten. A note on this clone: Its specificity is unknown.

This clonotype was obtained from an adult who received the AZD1222 COVID-19 vaccine. The sample was peripheral blood, taken 28 days after the second AZD1222 dose.

CDR3 amino acids: CASRASRGEQYF. The DNA for the CDR3 is TGTGCCAGCAGAGCCAGTAGAGGCGAGCAGTACTTC. V usage is TRBV28 and J usage is TRBJ2-7; D not certain. There are 12 residues in the CDR3. Looked up from germline, CDR1 is MDHEN and CDR2 is SYDVKM. Trimming shortened V by 6 bases and J by 6 bases, and 12 bases separated the two germline ends.